This paragraph covers one TCR beta chain sequence. Its antigen is as yet unknown. The germline CDR1 and CDR2 sequences are DFQATT and SNEGSKA (reference sequence). V gave up 3 bases and J gave up 0 bases, with 9 bases separating them. The CDR3 is made up of 14 amino acids. In TCRdb, the multiplex PCR reads were re-called with MiXCR into one record per CDR3 protein. The table has about 13,000 distinct CDR3 sequences, about 50% seen once; the top ten hold under 50%. The sample comes from a study of breast tumors, draining lymph nodes, adjacent tissues. Study results and limitations: Compared with lymph nodes, tumors were less diverse; compared with nontumor tissue, more. Data fit most tumor T cells coming from lymph node, expanding in tumor. Luminal-like breast cancer showed significantly greater tumor-nontumor repertoire similarity than basal-like breast cancer did. Tumor T cell lymph node origin was a supported hypothesis, not proven.

The rearrangement uses TRBV20-1 and TRBJ2-1; D perhaps matches TRBD2 (6 bases). The sequenced material came from tumor-adjacent breast tissue. This TCR came from a female donor with breast cancer. Some clones in this sample may be carry-over from other donors' samples. This chain's CDR3 is CSARPGGSYNEQFF. The CDR3 region has the DNA TGCAGTGCTAGGCCCGGGGGCTCCTACAATGAGCAGTTCTTC.